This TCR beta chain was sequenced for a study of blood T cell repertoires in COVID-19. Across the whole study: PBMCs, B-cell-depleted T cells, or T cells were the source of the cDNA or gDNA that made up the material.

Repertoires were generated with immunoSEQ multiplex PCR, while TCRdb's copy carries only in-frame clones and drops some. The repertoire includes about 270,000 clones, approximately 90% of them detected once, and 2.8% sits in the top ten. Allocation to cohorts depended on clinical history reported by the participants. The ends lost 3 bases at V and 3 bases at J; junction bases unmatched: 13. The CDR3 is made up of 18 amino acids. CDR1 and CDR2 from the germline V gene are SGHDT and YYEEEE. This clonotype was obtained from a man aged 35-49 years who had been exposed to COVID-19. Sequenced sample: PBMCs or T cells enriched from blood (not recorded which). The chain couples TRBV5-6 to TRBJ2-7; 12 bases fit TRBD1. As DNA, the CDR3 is TGTGCCAGCAGCTGGGGATGGGGGACAGGGGGCATCCTCTACGAGCAGTACTTC. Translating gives CASSWGWGTGGILYEQYF.